This TCR beta chain was profiled in a study of cytomegalovirus exposure and HLA in healthy donors. In the study overall: Genotyping of roughly 400 donors showed that over 65% belonged to the Caucasian-associated ancestry cluster.

A word on this clone: Its antigen is unknown.

Primers for the PCR totalled 60 Vbeta and 13 Jbeta. The protocol was immunoSEQ multiplex PCR, while the TCRdb copy is restricted to in-frame clones and leaves out a portion. This table holds about 60,000 clones, approximately 71% found once. Whole-study findings and limits: A later analysis linked around 15,000 TCR beta sequences to HLA alleles at 0.05 false discovery rate. Listed as cytomegalovirus-associated were roughly 180 TCR beta chains.

Looked up from germline, CDR1 is SGHRS and CDR2 is YFSETQ. The CDR3 has 16 amino acids. V gave up 0 bases and J gave up 4 bases; unmatched junction bases: 6. The genes are TRBV5-1 and TRBJ2-3; 9 bases agree with TRBD2. The clonotype comes from a man aged 40-49 years in good health and CMV-seropositive. What was sequenced was PBMCs. The chain's CDR3 is CASSLDGGGASDTQYF. The DNA of the CDR3 is TGCGCCAGCAGCTTGGATGGCGGGGGGGCATCAGATACGCAGTATTTT.